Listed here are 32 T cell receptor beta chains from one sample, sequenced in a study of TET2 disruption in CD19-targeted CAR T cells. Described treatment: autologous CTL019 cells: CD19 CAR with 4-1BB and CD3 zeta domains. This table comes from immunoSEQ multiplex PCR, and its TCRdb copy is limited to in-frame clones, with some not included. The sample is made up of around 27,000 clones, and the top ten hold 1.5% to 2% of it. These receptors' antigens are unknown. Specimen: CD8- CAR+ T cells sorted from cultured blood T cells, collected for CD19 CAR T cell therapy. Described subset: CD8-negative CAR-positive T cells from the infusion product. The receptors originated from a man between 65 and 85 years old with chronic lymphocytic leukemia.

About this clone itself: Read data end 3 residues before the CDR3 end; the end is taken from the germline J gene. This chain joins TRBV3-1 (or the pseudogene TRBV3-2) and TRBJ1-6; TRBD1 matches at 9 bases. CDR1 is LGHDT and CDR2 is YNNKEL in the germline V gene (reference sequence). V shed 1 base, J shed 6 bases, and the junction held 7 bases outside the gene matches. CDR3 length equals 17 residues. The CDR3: CASSQASGTGTNSPLHF. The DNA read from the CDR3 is TGTGCCAGCAGCCAAGCGTCCGGGACAGGGACTAATTCACCC.

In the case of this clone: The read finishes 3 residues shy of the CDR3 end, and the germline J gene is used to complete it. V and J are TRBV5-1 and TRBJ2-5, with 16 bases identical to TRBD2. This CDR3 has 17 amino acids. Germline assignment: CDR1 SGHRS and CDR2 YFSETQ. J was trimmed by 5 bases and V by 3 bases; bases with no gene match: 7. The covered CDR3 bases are TGCGCCAGCAGCTCCGGGACTAGCGGGGGGGCCGGGGAGACC. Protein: CASSSGTSGGAGET. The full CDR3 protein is CASSSGTSGGAGETQYF.

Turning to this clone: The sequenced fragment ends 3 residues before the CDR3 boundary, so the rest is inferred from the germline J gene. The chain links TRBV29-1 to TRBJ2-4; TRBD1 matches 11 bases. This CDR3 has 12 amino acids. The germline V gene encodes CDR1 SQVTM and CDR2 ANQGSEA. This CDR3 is CSARGQGEGQYF. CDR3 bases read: TGCAGCGCCAGGGGACAGGGGGAAGGT.

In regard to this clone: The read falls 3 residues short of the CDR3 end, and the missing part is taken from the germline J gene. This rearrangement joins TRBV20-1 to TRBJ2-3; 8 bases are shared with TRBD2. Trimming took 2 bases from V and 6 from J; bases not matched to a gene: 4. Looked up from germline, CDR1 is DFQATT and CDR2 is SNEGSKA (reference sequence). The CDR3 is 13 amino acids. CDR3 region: CSARRGGGDTQYF. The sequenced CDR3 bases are TGCAGTGCTAGACGGGGGGGAGGTGATACG.

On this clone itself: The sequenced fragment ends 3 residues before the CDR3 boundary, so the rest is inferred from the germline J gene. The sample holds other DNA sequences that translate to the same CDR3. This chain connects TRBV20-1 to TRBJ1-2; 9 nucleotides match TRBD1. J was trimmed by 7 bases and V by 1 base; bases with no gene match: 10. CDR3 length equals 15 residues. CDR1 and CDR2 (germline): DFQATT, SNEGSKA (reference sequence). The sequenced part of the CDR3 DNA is TGCAGTGCTAGAGCCACGGCACAGGGGGCTGCTGGC. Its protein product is CSARATAQGAAG. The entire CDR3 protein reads CSARATAQGAAGYTF.

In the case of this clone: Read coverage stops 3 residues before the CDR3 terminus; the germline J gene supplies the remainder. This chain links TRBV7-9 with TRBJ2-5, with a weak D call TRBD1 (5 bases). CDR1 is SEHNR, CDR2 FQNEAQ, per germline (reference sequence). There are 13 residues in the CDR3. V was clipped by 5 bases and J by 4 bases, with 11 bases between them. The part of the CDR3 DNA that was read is TGTGCCAGCAGCGTAGTAGACAGAGAGACC. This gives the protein CASSVVDRET. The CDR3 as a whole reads CASSVVDRETQYF.

CDR3 bases read: TGTGCCTGGAGTGTACGGGGGGCAAGCAATCAGCCC. Translating gives CAWSVRGASNQP. The full CDR3 is CAWSVRGASNQPQHF. V and J are TRBV30 and TRBJ1-5, with D tentatively TRBD1 (6 bases). The read stops 3 residues short of the end of the CDR3; the missing end is completed from the germline J gene. Per germline, CDR1 GTSNPN and CDR2 SVGIG (reference sequence). The length of the CDR3 is 15 residues. The germline V and J ends were trimmed by 0 bases and 1 base, with 10 bases remaining between them.

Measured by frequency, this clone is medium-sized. Here the CDR3 reads CASSEEDRGPQHF. The DNA read from the CDR3 is TGCGCCAGCAGTGAGGAGGACAGGGGACCC. J is TRBJ1-5 and V is TRBV10-1, with 9 bases that match TRBD1. The read terminates 3 residues before the CDR3 end, so the remaining end is supplied by the germline J gene. Germline V gives CDR1 WNHNN, CDR2 SYGVQD (reference sequence). The CDR3 runs 13 residues.

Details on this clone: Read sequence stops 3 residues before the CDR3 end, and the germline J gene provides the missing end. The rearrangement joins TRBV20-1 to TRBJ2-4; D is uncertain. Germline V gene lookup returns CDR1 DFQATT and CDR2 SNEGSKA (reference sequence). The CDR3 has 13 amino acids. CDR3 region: CSASLADNQPQYF. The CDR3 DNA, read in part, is TGCAGTGCTAGTCTGGCAGACAATCAGCCT.

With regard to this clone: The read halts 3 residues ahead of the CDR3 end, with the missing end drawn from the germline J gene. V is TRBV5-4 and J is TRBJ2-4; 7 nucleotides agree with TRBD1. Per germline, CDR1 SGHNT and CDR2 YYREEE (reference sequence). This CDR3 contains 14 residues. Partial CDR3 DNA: TGTGCCAGCAGCTTGCCGGGGACAGACTATGGT. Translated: CASSLPGTDYG. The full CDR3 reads CASSLPGTDYGQYF.

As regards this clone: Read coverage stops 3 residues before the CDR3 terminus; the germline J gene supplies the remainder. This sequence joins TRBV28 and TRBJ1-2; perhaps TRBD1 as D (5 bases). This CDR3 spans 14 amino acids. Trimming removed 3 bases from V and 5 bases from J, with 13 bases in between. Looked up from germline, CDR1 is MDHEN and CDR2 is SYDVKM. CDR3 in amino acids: CASSFSRQTYGYTF. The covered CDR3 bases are TGTGCCAGCAGTTTCAGCAGACAGACTTATGGC.

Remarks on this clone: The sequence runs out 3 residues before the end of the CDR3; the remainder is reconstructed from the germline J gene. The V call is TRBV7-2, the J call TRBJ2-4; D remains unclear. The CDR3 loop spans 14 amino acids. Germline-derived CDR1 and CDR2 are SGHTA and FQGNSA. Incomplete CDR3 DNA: TGTGCCAGCAGCTTATGGGCAGGTCAAGAGACT. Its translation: CASSLWAGQET. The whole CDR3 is CASSLWAGQETQYF.

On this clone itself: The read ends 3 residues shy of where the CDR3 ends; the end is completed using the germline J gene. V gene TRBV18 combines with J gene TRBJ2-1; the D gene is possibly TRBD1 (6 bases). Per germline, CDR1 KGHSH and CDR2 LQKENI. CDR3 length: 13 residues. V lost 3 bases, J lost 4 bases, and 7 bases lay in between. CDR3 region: CASSPGQYNEQFF. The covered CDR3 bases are TGTGCCAGCTCACCTGGACAGTACAATGAG.

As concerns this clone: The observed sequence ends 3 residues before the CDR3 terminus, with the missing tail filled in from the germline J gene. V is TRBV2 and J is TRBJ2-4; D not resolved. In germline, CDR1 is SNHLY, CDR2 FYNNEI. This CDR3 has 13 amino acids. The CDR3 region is CAVSETPNYGQYF. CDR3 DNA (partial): TGTGCCGTCTCGGAAACCCCTAACTATGGT.

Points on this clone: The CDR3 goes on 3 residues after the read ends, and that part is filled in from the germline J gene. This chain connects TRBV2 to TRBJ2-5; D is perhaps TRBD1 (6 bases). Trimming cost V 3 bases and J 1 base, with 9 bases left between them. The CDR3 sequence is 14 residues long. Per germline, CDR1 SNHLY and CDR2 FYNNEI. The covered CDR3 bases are TGTGCCAGCAGTGACGGACAGTCCCAAGAGACC. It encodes CASSDGQSQET. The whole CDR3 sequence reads CASSDGQSQETQYF.

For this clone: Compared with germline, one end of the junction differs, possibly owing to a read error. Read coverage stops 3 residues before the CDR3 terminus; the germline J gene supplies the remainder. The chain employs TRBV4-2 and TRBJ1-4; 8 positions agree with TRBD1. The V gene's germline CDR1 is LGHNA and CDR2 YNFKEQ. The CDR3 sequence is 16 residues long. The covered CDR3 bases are TGCGCCAGCAGCCAAGATTTCGGACAGGGAAATGAAAAA. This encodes CASSQDFGQGNEK. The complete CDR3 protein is CASSQDFGQGNEKLFF.

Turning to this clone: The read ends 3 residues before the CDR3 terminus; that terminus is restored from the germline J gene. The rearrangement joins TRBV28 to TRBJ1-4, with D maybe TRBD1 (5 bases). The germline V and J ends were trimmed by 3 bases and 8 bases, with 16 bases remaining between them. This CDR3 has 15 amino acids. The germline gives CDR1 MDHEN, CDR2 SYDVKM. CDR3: CASSFLFQGGEKLFF. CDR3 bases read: TGTGCCAGCAGTTTCCTTTTCCAGGGAGGAGAAAAA. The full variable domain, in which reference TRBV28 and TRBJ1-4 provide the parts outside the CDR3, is DVKVTQSSRYLVKRTGEKVFLECVQDMDHENMFWYRQDPGLGLRLIYFSYDVKMKEKGDIPEGYSVSREKKERFSLILESASTNQTSMYLCASSFLFQGGEKLFFGSGTQLSVL.

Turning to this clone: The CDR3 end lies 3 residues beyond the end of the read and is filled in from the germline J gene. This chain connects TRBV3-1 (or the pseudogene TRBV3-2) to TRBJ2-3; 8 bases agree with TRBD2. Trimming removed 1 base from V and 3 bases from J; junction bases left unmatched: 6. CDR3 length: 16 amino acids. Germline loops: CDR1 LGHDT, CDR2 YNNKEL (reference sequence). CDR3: CASSQGRSGATDTQYF. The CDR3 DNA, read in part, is TGTGCCAGCAGCCAAGGGCGTAGCGGGGCAACAGATACG.

CDR3 region: CAISGDSSTSYNSPLHF. The part of the CDR3 DNA that was read is TGTGCCATCAGTGGGGACAGCTCCACCTCCTATAATTCACCC. The genes are TRBV10-3 and TRBJ1-6, with 7 positions matching TRBD1. The sequence runs out 3 residues before the end of the CDR3; the remainder is reconstructed from the germline J gene. V trimming: 4 bases; J trimming: 0 bases; junction bases outside the gene matches: 6. The length of the CDR3 is 17 residues. Germline CDR1 and CDR2: ENHRY and SYGVKD.

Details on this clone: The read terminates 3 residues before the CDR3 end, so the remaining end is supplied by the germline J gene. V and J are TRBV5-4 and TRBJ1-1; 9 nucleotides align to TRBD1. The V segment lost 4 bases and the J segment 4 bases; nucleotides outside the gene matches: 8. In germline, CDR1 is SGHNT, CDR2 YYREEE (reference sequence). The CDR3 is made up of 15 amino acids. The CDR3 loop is CASSVLQGAATEAFF. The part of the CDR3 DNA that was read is TGTGCCAGCAGCGTCCTACAGGGGGCCGCCACTGAA.

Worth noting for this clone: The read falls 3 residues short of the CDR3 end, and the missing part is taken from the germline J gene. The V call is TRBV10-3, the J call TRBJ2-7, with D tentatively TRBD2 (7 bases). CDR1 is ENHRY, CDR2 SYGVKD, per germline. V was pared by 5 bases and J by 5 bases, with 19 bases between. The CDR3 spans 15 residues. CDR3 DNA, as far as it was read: TGTGCCATCAGTTCACGGGGGGCCCCGTCCGACGAG. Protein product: CAISSRGAPSDE. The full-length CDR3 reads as CAISSRGAPSDEQYF.

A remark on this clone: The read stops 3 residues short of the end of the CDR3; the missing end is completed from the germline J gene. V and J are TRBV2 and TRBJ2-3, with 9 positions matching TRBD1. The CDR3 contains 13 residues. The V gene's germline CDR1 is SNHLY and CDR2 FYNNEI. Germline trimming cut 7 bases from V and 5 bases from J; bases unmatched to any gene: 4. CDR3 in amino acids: CASTGQGGDTQYF. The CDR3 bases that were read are TGTGCCAGCACGGGACAGGGAGGAGATACG.

CDR3 in amino acids: CASSPSGGATDTQYF. The DNA read from the CDR3 is TGTGCCAGCAGCCCTAGCGGGGGGGCCACAGATACG. V is TRBV4-2 and J is TRBJ2-3, with 12 bases identical to TRBD2. The read ends 3 residues early relative to the CDR3; the germline J gene fills the gap. Per the germline V gene, CDR1 is LGHNA and CDR2 is YNFKEQ. The CDR3 has 15 residues. V was pared by 4 bases and J by 2 bases, with 1 base of the junction left unmatched.

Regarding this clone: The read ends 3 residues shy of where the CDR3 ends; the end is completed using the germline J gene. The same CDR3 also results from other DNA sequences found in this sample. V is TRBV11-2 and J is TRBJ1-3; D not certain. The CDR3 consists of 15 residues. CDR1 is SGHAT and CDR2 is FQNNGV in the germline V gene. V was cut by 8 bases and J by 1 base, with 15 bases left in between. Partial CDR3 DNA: TGTGCCAGCGGTCCGCGGTTTCGGTCTGGAAACACC. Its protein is CASGPRFRSGNT. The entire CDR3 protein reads CASGPRFRSGNTIYF. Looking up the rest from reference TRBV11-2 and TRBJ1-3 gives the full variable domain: EAGVAQSPRYKIIEKRQSVAFWCNPISGHATLYWYQQILGQGPKLLIQFQNNGVVDDSQLPKDRFSAERLKGVDSTLKIQPAKLEDSAVYLCASGPRFRSGNTIYFGEGSWLTVV.

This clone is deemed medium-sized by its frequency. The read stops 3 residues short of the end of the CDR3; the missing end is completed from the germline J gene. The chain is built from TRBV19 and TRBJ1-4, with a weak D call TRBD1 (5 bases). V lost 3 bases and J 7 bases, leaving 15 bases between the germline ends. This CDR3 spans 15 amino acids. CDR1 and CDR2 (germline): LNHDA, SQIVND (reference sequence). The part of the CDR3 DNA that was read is TGTGCCAGTAGTATGTGGGCGCGTAGGGGTGAAAAA. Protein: CASSMWARRGEK. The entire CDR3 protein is CASSMWARRGEKLFF.

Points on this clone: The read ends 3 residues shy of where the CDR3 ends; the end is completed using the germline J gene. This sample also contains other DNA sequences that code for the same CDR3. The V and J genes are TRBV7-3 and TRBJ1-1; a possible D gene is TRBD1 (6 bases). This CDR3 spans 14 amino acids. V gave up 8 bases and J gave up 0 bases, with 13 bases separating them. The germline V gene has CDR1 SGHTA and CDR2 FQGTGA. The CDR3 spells CASAPGTLNTEAFF. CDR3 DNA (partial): TGTGCCAGCGCCCCCGGGACACTGAACACTGAA.

CDR3 DNA (partial): TGCAGTGCGCCCGGGACAGGAAGAGATGGT. It translates to CSAPGTGRDG. The CDR3, in full, reads CSAPGTGRDGQYF. The V gene is TRBV20-1, the J gene TRBJ2-4; 8 positions match TRBD1. The CDR3 end falls 3 residues outside the read, so it is completed with the germline J gene. The CDR3 runs to 13 residues. From germline, CDR1 is DFQATT and CDR2 SNEGSKA (reference sequence).

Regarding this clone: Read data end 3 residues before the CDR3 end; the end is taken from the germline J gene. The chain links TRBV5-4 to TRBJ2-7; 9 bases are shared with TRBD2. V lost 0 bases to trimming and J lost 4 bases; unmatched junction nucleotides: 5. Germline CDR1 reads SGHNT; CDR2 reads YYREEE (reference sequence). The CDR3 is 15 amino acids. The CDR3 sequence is CASSLAGGGAYEQYF. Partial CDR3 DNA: TGTGCCAGCAGCTTGGCAGGCGGGGGGGCTTACGAG.

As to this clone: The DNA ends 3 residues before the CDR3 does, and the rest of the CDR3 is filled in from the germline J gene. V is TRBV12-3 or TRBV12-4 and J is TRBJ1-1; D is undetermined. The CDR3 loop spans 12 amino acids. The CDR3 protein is CASSLIEGFAFF. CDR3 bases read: TGTGCCAGCAGTTTAATTGAGGGCTTC.

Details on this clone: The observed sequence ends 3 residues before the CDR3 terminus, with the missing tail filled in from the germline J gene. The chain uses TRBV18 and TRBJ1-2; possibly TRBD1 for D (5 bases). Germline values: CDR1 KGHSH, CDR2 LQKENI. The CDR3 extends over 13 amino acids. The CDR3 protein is CASSPDPQGEYTF. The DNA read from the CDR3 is TGTGCCAGCTCACCGGATCCTCAGGGTGAA.

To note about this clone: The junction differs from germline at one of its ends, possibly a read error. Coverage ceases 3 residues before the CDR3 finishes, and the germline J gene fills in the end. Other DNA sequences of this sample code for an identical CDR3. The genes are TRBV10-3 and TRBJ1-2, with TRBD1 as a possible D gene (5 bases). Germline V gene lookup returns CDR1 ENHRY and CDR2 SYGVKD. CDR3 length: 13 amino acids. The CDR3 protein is CAIQTDFNYGYTF. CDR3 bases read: TGTGCCATCCAGACAGATTTTAACTATGGT.

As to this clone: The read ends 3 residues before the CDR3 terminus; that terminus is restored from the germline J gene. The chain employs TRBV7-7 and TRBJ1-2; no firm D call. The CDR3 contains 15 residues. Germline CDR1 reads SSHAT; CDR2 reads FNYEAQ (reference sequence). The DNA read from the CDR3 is TGTGCCAGCAGCTTAGATGGTAGCCCCTACAATGAC. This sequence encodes CASSLDGSPYND. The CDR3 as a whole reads CASSLDGSPYNDYTF.